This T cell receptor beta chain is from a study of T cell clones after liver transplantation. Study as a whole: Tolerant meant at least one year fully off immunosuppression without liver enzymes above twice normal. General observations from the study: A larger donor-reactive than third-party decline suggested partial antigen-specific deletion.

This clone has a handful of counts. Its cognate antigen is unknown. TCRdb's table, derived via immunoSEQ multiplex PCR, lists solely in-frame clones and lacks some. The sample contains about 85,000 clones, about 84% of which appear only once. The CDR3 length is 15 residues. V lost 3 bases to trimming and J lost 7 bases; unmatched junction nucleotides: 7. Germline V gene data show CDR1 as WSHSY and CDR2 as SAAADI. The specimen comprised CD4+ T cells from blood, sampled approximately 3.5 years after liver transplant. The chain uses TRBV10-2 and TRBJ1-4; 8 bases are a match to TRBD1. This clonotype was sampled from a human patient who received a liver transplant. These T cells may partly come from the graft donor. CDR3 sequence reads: CASSEVKTGGEKLFF. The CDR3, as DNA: TGCGCCAGCAGTGAAGTGAAAACAGGGGGTGAAAAACTGTTTTTT.